The rows below give T cell receptor beta chains drawn from one sample of a study of blood T cell repertoires in COVID-19. Produced via immunoSEQ multiplex PCR; TCRdb's table is partial and in-frame only. The table has about 180,000 clones, roughly three quarters seen once. Input material: peripheral blood. The receptors derive from a woman aged 80 or over with COVID-19, enrolled during active disease. The CDR3 runs from the conserved cysteine through the conserved F or W. The D gene is left open where the match is weak. The size entry is marked missing in some rows and otherwise reads once, few, many or a size class.

TRBV30	.	TRBJ2-5	TRBD2	16	TGTGCCTGGAGTCCTAAGCGGGGGGCGGGAGTAGAGACCCAGTACTTC	CAWSPKRGAGVETQYF
TRBV4-1	.	TRBJ2-2	.	13	TGCGCCAGCAGCCAATTAGCCGGCGGGGAGCTGTTTTTT	CASSQLAGGELFF
TRBV7-2	.	TRBJ2-5	.	16	TGTGCCAGCAGCTTAGCTAGCGGTAGCAGCAAAGAGACCCAGTACTTC	CASSLASGSSKETQYF
TRBV5-1	.	TRBJ2-1	TRBD1	13	TGCGCCAGCAGCTTTCAGGGGGCCGGTGAGCAGTTCTTC	CASSFQGAGEQFF
TRBV7-2	.	TRBJ1-2	TRBD1	13	TGTGCCAGCAGCCCGACAGGGGGCCATGGCTACACCTTC	CASSPTGGHGYTF
TRBV7-9	few	TRBJ1-3	TRBD1	16	TGTGCCAGCAGCCCGTCGGGACAGTCGGGTGGAAACACCATATATTTT	CASSPSGQSGGNTIYF
TRBV2	.	TRBJ1-4	.	13	TGTGCCGGGTCTCAGGGGTGGTTTGAAAAACTGTTTTTT	CAGSQGWFEKLFF
TRBV19	.	TRBJ2-4	TRBD1	14	TGTGCCAGTAGTACGACAGGGGGGAGCAACATTCAGTACTTC	CASSTTGGSNIQYF
TRBV4-1	many	TRBJ2-7	.	16	TGCGCCAGCAGCCCTGAAGAGGCAAAAAGGGGTTACGAGCAGTACTTC	CASSPEEAKRGYEQYF
TRBV19	.	TRBJ2-3	TRBD2	13	TGTGCCAGTAGTATCCTAGCGGAAGATACGCAGTATTTT	CASSILAEDTQYF
TRBV11-2	once	TRBJ2-7	TRBD1	14	TGTGCCAGCAGCCTAGACAGGGTGGCCTACGAGCAGTACTTC	CASSLDRVAYEQYF
TRBV2	.	TRBJ2-5	.	14	TGTGCCAGCAGTGAGGAGACAGTAAAAGAGACCCAGTACTTC	CASSEETVKETQYF
TRBV5-1	.	TRBJ1-1	TRBD1	15	TGCGCCAGCAGCTCCATACAGGGGGCAAACACTGAAGCTTTCTTT	CASSSIQGANTEAFF
TRBV5-1	once	TRBJ2-1	TRBD2	15	TGCGCCAGCAGCTTGGGCGGGAGCTCCTACAATGAGCAGTTCTTC	CASSLGGSSYNEQFF
TRBV25-1	.	TRBJ1-1	TRBD1	14	TGTGCCAGCAGTCCGACAGGGCCGTCGACTGAAGCTTTCTTT	CASSPTGPSTEAFF
TRBV7-9	.	TRBJ2-7	TRBD1	17	TGTGCCAGCAGCTTAGTAAGGGGACAGGGGGCGAATTACGAGCAGTACTTC	CASSLVRGQGANYEQYF
TRBV10-3	.	TRBJ2-1	.	11	TGTGCCATCAGTGGCGGTGGCGAGCAGTTCTTC	CAISGGGEQFF
TRBV28	.	TRBJ1-1	.	13	TGTGCCAGCAGTTTACGGGGCCCGGGGGTAGCTTTCTTT	CASSLRGPGVAFF
TRBV19	.	TRBJ2-1	TRBD2	15	TGTGCCAGTAGTATTCGGACTAGGATTGACAATGAGCAGTTCTTC	CASSIRTRIDNEQFF
TRBV7-9	.	TRBJ2-1	.	16	TGTGCCAGCAGCACACGCAGGGGGGAATCCTACAATGAGCAGTTCTTC	CASSTRRGESYNEQFF
TRBV24-1	few	TRBJ1-2	TRBD1	14	TGTGCCACCAGTGAGGGACAGGGAGCATATGGCTACACCTTC	CATSEGQGAYGYTF
TRBV5-1	.	TRBJ2-3	TRBD1	15	TGCGCCAGCAGCCCCGGGACAGATTACCCAGATACGCAGTATTTT	CASSPGTDYPDTQYF
TRBV19	.	TRBJ1-6	TRBD1	14	TGTGCCAGTAGTATGGACAGGGGGGACTCACCCCTCCACTTT	CASSMDRGDSPLHF
TRBV18	once	TRBJ2-5	.	14	TGTGCCAGCTCACTGGACAGAAACCAAGAGACCCAGTACTTC	CASSLDRNQETQYF
TRBV7-9	.	TRBJ2-5	TRBD2	13	TGTGCCAGCAGCGAGGGGAGGGGTGAGACCCAGTACTTC	CASSEGRGETQYF
TRBV11-1	.	TRBJ2-1	TRBD1	12	TGTGCCAGCAGCCTTGGACAGGGGGGGCAGTTCTTC	CASSLGQGGQFF
TRBV6-5	.	TRBJ1-6	.	14	TGTGCCAGCAGGCGAAGCTCCTATAATTCACCCCTCCACTTT	CASRRSSYNSPLHF
TRBV5-8	.	TRBJ2-7	.	11	TGTGCCAGCAGCCTTGACATCGTCCGGTACTTC	CASSLDIVRYF